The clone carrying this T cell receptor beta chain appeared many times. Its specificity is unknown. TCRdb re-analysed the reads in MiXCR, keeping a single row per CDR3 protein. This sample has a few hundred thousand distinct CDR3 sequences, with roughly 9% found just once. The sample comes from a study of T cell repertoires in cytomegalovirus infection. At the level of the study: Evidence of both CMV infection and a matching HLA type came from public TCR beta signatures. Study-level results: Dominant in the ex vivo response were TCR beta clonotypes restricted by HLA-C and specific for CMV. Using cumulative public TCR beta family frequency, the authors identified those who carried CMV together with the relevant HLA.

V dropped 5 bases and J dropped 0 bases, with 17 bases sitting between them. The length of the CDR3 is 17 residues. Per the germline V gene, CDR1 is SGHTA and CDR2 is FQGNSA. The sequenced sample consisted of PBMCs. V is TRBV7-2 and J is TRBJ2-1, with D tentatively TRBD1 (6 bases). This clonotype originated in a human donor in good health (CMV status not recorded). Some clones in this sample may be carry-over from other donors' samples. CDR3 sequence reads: CASSPTQGINSYNEQFF. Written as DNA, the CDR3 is TGTGCCAGCAGCCCAACACAGGGTATCAACTCCTACAATGAGCAGTTCTTC.